This TCR beta chain was profiled in a study of blood T cell repertoires in COVID-19. Study-level background: The analysed material was cDNA or gDNA that came from T cells, B-cell-depleted T cells, or PBMCs.

Seattle enrolled patients during active infection and tracked them longitudinally. In the original analysis: Researchers report that nucleated cell counts were estimated from reference gene primer amplification. Using immunoSEQ multiplex PCR, the repertoire was profiled, and TCRdb retains in-frame clones only, with some absent. The DNA was the basis for D and trimming; V, J and clone size are from that table. The table shows 100,000 to 150,000 clones, with approximately 89% occurring only once. Material: peripheral blood. This receptor was obtained from a woman in her 70s with COVID-19, enrolled during active disease.

The CDR3 loop is CAWRAGTYNEQFF. The CDR3 bases are TGTGCCTGGAGGGCAGGCACCTACAATGAGCAGTTCTTC. The chain couples TRBV30 to TRBJ2-1; D is unclear. Germline V gene lookup returns CDR1 GTSNPN and CDR2 SVGIG (reference sequence). Between the trimmed V and J ends, which lost 3 bases and 2 bases, there was a span of 8 bases. This CDR3 is 13 amino acids long.